Listed below are T cell receptor beta chains from one sample, sequenced in a study of shared clonotypes between healthy human individuals. Only in-frame clones appear in the TCRdb table, and some are missing; sequencing was by immunoSEQ multiplex PCR. Here the sample spans millions of clones, approximately 93% being singletons. Sequencing used naive CD4+ T cells from PBMCs. The receptors shown here come from a man aged 18-30 years in good health. Some clones in this sample may be carry-over from other donors' samples. The CDR3 runs from the conserved cysteine through the conserved F or W. The order of the fields is J gene, D gene, clone size, V gene, CDR3 DNA, CDR3 protein. The D gene is left open where the match is weak. Some rows mark clone size as missing; the rest say once, few, many or name a class of expanded clone.

j_call: TRBJ2-3; d_call: NA; clone_size: NA; v_call: TRBV7-8; cdr3_nt: TGTGCCAGCAGCTTAGTAGCGGCTAGCACAGATACGCAGTATTTT; cdr3_aa: CASSLVAASTDTQYF
j_call: TRBJ1-1; d_call: TRBD1; clone_size: NA; v_call: TRBV9; cdr3_nt: TGTGCCAGCAGCGCAACCGGGACAGGGAGTACTGAAGCTTTCTTT; cdr3_aa: CASSATGTGSTEAFF
j_call: TRBJ1-1; d_call: NA; clone_size: NA; v_call: TRBV5-1; cdr3_nt: TGCGCCAGCAGCTCGGGGCCGGGAATGAACACTGAAGCTTTCTTT; cdr3_aa: CASSSGPGMNTEAFF
j_call: TRBJ1-5; d_call: NA; clone_size: NA; v_call: TRBV29-1; cdr3_nt: TGCAGCGTCGTTACAAATTTCGGGGAGCCCCAGCATTTT; cdr3_aa: CSVVTNFGEPQHF
j_call: TRBJ2-5; d_call: NA; clone_size: once; v_call: TRBV4-2; cdr3_nt: TGTGCCAGCAGCCCGGGGACGGGCGAGACCCAGTACTTC; cdr3_aa: CASSPGTGETQYF
j_call: TRBJ1-1; d_call: NA; clone_size: NA; v_call: TRBV28; cdr3_nt: TGTGCCAGCAGTAGCGTTCCGAGTGAAGCTTTCTTT; cdr3_aa: CASSSVPSEAFF
j_call: TRBJ2-3; d_call: TRBD2; clone_size: NA; v_call: TRBV18; cdr3_nt: TGTGCCAGCTCACCGGGACTACTTGCCTCCGGTACGCAGTATTTT; cdr3_aa: CASSPGLLASGTQYF
j_call: TRBJ2-5; d_call: TRBD2; clone_size: once; v_call: TRBV5-4; cdr3_nt: TGTGCCAGCAGCTTCGGGCGGGGGAACACCCTGGAGACCCAGTACTTC; cdr3_aa: CASSFGRGNTLETQYF
j_call: TRBJ2-7; d_call: NA; clone_size: NA; v_call: TRBV28; cdr3_nt: TGTGCCAGCAGAACTACCAACAGATACGAGCAGTACTTC; cdr3_aa: CASRTTNRYEQYF
j_call: TRBJ2-7; d_call: TRBD2; clone_size: NA; v_call: TRBV28; cdr3_nt: TGTGCCAGCAGCCCCACGGGAGCTAGCGGGATAAGTCGGTACGAGCAGTACTTC; cdr3_aa: CASSPTGASGISRYEQYF
j_call: TRBJ1-1; d_call: TRBD1; clone_size: few; v_call: TRBV15; cdr3_nt: TGTGCCACACGGACAGGGTATAACACTGAAGCTTTCTTT; cdr3_aa: CATRTGYNTEAFF
j_call: TRBJ2-2; d_call: NA; clone_size: NA; v_call: TRBV27; cdr3_nt: TGTGCCAGCAGTTATGGCCACAGTGCGAACACCGGGGAGCTGTTTTTT; cdr3_aa: CASSYGHSANTGELFF
j_call: TRBJ1-3; d_call: NA; clone_size: NA; v_call: TRBV13; cdr3_nt: TGTGCCAGCAGCTTACTTGCCGGGACCTACGGAAACACCATATATTTT; cdr3_aa: CASSLLAGTYGNTIYF
j_call: TRBJ2-1; d_call: TRBD2; clone_size: NA; v_call: TRBV30; cdr3_nt: TGTGCCTGGAGTGGCCACCGACTAGCGGGAGTAAGCAATGAGCAGTTCTTC; cdr3_aa: CAWSGHRLAGVSNEQFF
j_call: TRBJ1-4; d_call: TRBD1; clone_size: NA; v_call: TRBV11-3; cdr3_nt: TGTGCCAGCAGCCCAGACAGGGGGCTCGGTGAAAAACTGTTTTTT; cdr3_aa: CASSPDRGLGEKLFF
j_call: TRBJ1-1; d_call: NA; clone_size: few; v_call: TRBV18; cdr3_nt: TGTGCCAGCTCACCAGTCCAGGTGAGAACTGAAGCTTTCTTT; cdr3_aa: CASSPVQVRTEAFF
j_call: TRBJ1-2; d_call: NA; clone_size: NA; v_call: TRBV28; cdr3_nt: TGTGCCAGCAGTTTGGGGGGCGGCTTCTATGGCTACACCTTC; cdr3_aa: CASSLGGGFYGYTF
j_call: TRBJ2-2; d_call: NA; clone_size: NA; v_call: TRBV11-2; cdr3_nt: TGTGCCAGCAGCTTAGATTTGCAGAGCACCGGGGAGCTGTTTTTT; cdr3_aa: CASSLDLQSTGELFF
j_call: TRBJ1-1; d_call: TRBD1; clone_size: NA; v_call: TRBV12-5; cdr3_nt: TGTGCTAGTGGTTTGGCGTCTAGGGGGCTTAGGGCTGAAGCTTTCTTT; cdr3_aa: CASGLASRGLRAEAFF
j_call: TRBJ2-5; d_call: NA; clone_size: NA; v_call: TRBV14; cdr3_nt: TGTGCCAGCAGCCACGTAAAAGAGACCCAGTACTTC; cdr3_aa: CASSHVKETQYF
j_call: TRBJ1-3; d_call: NA; clone_size: NA; v_call: TRBV19; cdr3_nt: TGTGCCAGTAGTCGGACCATAGGAAACACCATATATTTT; cdr3_aa: CASSRTIGNTIYF
j_call: TRBJ2-5; d_call: TRBD2; clone_size: NA; v_call: TRBV19; cdr3_nt: TGTGCCAGTAGTATAGGAAACGGACTAGCGGGCCAAGAGACCCAGTACTTC; cdr3_aa: CASSIGNGLAGQETQYF
j_call: TRBJ1-2; d_call: NA; clone_size: NA; v_call: TRBV28; cdr3_nt: TGTGCCAGCAGTTTACGAGGTTATGGCTACACCTTC; cdr3_aa: CASSLRGYGYTF
j_call: TRBJ2-3; d_call: NA; clone_size: NA; v_call: TRBV7-3; cdr3_nt: TGTGCCAGCAGTCCTTCAGGGGTGGGGTCAGATACGCAGTATTTT; cdr3_aa: CASSPSGVGSDTQYF
j_call: TRBJ2-2; d_call: NA; clone_size: NA; v_call: TRBV6-5; cdr3_nt: TGTGCCAGCAGTTTATCCGGGAGTTTTCACGGGGAGCTGTTTTTT; cdr3_aa: CASSLSGSFHGELFF
j_call: TRBJ1-3; d_call: TRBD1; clone_size: few; v_call: TRBV28; cdr3_nt: TGTGCCGGACAGGGCCTGGCTTTTGGAAACACCATATATTTT; cdr3_aa: CAGQGLAFGNTIYF
j_call: TRBJ1-1; d_call: NA; clone_size: NA; v_call: TRBV10-3; cdr3_nt: TGTGCCATCAGCCAGAACACTGAAGCTTTCTTT; cdr3_aa: CAISQNTEAFF
j_call: TRBJ2-7; d_call: TRBD1; clone_size: NA; v_call: TRBV11-2; cdr3_nt: TGTGCCAGCATCCCCCCGGGACAGGGGGCCCACGAGCAGTACTTC; cdr3_aa: CASIPPGQGAHEQYF
j_call: TRBJ2-2; d_call: NA; clone_size: NA; v_call: TRBV19; cdr3_nt: TGTGCCAGTAGTTCGGACATAACCTCCTCGGCGGAGCTGTTTTTT; cdr3_aa: CASSSDITSSAELFF
j_call: TRBJ2-5; d_call: TRBD2; clone_size: once; v_call: TRBV7-2; cdr3_nt: TGTGCCAGCAGCCCGCAACCGGGGGGAGAGACCCAGTACTTC; cdr3_aa: CASSPQPGGETQYF
j_call: TRBJ2-4; d_call: TRBD1; clone_size: NA; v_call: TRBV4-2; cdr3_nt: TGTGCCAGCAGCCAAGCCCCCGGACAGGGAATGAACATTCAGTACTTC; cdr3_aa: CASSQAPGQGMNIQYF
j_call: TRBJ2-7; d_call: NA; clone_size: NA; v_call: TRBV11-2; cdr3_nt: TGTGCCAGCAGCACCCCGGATGGGAGCGGTCTCTACGAGCAGTACTTC; cdr3_aa: CASSTPDGSGLYEQYF
j_call: TRBJ2-2; d_call: NA; clone_size: NA; v_call: TRBV6-5; cdr3_nt: TGTGCCAGCAGTTACTCTGCGGGGCGCACCGGGGAGCTGTTTTTT; cdr3_aa: CASSYSAGRTGELFF
j_call: TRBJ1-2; d_call: NA; clone_size: NA; v_call: TRBV29-1; cdr3_nt: TGCAGCGTTGATCCGGGAACATACAGGGGCTACACCTTC; cdr3_aa: CSVDPGTYRGYTF
j_call: TRBJ2-7; d_call: NA; clone_size: NA; v_call: TRBV2; cdr3_nt: TGTGCCAGCAGCTCGGACATTTCCCACGAGCAGTACTTC; cdr3_aa: CASSSDISHEQYF
j_call: TRBJ1-5; d_call: NA; clone_size: NA; v_call: TRBV18; cdr3_nt: TGTGCCAGCTCACCAACAGCCCTAAGCAATCAGCCCCAGCATTTT; cdr3_aa: CASSPTALSNQPQHF
j_call: TRBJ2-1; d_call: TRBD1; clone_size: NA; v_call: TRBV6-1; cdr3_nt: TGTGCCAGCAGTGAACAGGGACAGAAGAACAGCGAGCAGTTCTTC; cdr3_aa: CASSEQGQKNSEQFF
j_call: TRBJ2-7; d_call: NA; clone_size: NA; v_call: TRBV28; cdr3_nt: TGTGCCAGCAGTGCCCCACAGGAGCAGTACTTC; cdr3_aa: CASSAPQEQYF
j_call: TRBJ2-3; d_call: NA; clone_size: NA; v_call: TRBV7-3; cdr3_nt: TGTGCCAGCAGCCTCGGGACGACGGGGTCAGATACGCAGTATTTT; cdr3_aa: CASSLGTTGSDTQYF